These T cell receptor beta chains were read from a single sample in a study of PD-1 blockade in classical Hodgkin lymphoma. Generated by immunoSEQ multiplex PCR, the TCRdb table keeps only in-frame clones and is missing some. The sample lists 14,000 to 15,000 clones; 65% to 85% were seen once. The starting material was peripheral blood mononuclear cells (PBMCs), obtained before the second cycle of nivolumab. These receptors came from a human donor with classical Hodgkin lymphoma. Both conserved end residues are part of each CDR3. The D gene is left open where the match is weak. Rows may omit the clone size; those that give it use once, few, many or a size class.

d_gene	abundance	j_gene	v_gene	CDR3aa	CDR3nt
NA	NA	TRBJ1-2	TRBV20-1	CSARDHDGYTF	TGCAGTGCTAGAGATCACGATGGCTACACCTTC
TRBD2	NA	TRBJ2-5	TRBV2	CASSGTGGETQYF	TGTGCCAGCAGTGGGACGGGGGGAGAGACCCAGTACTTC
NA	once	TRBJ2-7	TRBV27	CASSSAQASSYEQYF	TGTGCCAGCAGTTCGGCGCAGGCTAGCTCCTACGAGCAGTACTTC
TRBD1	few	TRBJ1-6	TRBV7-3	CASSLTDREGSPLHF	TGTGCCAGCAGCTTAACCGACAGGGAGGGTTCACCCCTCCACTTT
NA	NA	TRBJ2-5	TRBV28	CASSLGHQETQYF	TGTGCCAGCAGCCTTGGACACCAAGAGACCCAGTACTTC
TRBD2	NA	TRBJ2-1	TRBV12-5	CASGFPSGTSGDGSYNEQFF	TGTGCTAGTGGTTTCCCCTCTGGGACTAGCGGGGATGGTTCCTACAATGAGCAGTTCTTC
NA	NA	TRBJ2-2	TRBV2	CASSQGRSTGELFF	TGTGCCAGCAGTCAGGGAAGGTCCACCGGGGAGCTGTTTTTT
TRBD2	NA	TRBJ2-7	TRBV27	CASSSRGGKINEQYF	TGTGCCAGCAGTTCCCGGGGGGGCAAGATCAACGAGCAGTACTTC
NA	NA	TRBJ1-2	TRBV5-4	CASSSQDIGGYTF	TGTGCCAGCAGCTCCCAGGATATTGGAGGCTACACCTTC
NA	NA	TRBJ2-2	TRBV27	CASSLWPGHYTGELFF	TGTGCCAGCAGTTTGTGGCCCGGGCACTACACCGGGGAGCTGTTTTTT
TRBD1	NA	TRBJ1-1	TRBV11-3	CASSRDRVTEAFF	TGTGCCAGCAGCCGGGACAGGGTGACTGAAGCTTTCTTT
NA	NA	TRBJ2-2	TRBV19	CASSIRGWDLGTGELFF	TGTGCCAGTAGTATAAGGGGGTGGGACTTGGGCACCGGGGAGCTGTTTTTT
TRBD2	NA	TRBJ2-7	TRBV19	CASSVEGPSGGVAYEQYF	TGTGCCAGTAGCGTCGAGGGCCCTAGCGGGGGGGTCGCCTACGAGCAGTACTTC
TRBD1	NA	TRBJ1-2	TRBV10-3	CAISDTGAQAAGYTF	TGTGCCATCAGTGACACAGGGGCCCAAGCAGCTGGCTACACCTTC
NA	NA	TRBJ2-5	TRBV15	CATSRVMNIALLETQYF	TGTGCCACCAGCAGAGTGATGAACATTGCCCTACTGGAGACCCAGTACTTC
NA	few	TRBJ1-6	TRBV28	CASSLSGTGNSPLHF	TGTGCCAGCAGTTTGTCCGGGACCGGGAATTCACCCCTCCACTTT
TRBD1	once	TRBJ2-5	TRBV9	CASSRGQQETQYF	TGTGCCAGCAGCAGGGGACAGCAAGAGACCCAGTACTTC
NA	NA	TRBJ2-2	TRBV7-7	CASSFLLFTGELFF	TGTGCCAGCAGCTTCCTTTTATTTACCGGGGAGCTGTTTTTT
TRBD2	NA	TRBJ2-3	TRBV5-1	CASSLDPSGGVADTQYF	TGCGCCAGCAGCTTGGACCCCAGCGGGGGAGTAGCAGATACGCAGTATTTT
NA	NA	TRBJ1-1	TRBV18	CASSPQSGRDQGAAFF	TGTGCCAGCTCACCACAGAGTGGCAGGGACCAGGGTGCGGCTTTCTTT
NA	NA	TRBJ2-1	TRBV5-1	CASSTEAGSYNEQFF	TGCGCCAGCAGCACAGAGGCAGGATCCTACAATGAGCAGTTCTTC
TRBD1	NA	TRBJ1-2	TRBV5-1	CASSFSGGRDYGYTF	TGCGCCAGCAGCTTTTCAGGGGGGCGGGACTATGGCTACACCTTC
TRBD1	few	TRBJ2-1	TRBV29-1	CSAPGGADYNEQFF	TGCAGCGCACCAGGGGGCGCCGACTACAATGAGCAGTTCTTC
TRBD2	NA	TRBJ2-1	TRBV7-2	CASSLVRGGTYNEQFF	TGTGCCAGCAGCTTAGTTCGCGGGGGGACCTACAATGAGCAGTTCTTC
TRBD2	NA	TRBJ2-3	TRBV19	CASSSGTSGTDTQYF	TGTGCCAGCTCCTCCGGGACTAGCGGCACAGATACGCAGTATTTT
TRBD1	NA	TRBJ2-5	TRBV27	CASSSDYTGGEETQYF	TGTGCCAGCAGTTCCGATTACACAGGGGGAGAAGAGACCCAGTACTTC